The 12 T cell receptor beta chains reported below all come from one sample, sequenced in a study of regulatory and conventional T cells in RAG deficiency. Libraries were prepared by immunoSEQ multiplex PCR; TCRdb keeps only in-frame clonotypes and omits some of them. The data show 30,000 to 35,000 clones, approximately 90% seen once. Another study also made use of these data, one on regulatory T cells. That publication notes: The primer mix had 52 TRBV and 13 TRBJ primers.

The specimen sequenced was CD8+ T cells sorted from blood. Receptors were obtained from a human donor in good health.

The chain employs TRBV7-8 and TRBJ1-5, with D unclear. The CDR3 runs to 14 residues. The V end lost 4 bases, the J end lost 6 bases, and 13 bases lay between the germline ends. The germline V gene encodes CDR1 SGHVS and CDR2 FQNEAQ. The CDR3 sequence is CASSSTEEAQPQHF. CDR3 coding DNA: TGTGCCAGCAGCTCAACGGAGGAGGCTCAGCCCCAGCATTTT. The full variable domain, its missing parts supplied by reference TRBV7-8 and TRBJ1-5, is GAGVSQSPRYKVAKRGQDVALRCDPISGHVSLFWYQQALGQGPEFLTYFQNEAQLDKSGLPSDRFFAERPEGSVSTLKIQRTQQEDSAVYLCASSSTEEAQPQHFGDGTRLSIL.

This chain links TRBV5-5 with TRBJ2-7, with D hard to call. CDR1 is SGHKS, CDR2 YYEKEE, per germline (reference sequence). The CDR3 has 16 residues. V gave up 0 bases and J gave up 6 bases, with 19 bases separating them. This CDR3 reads CASSLDFRTPPTEQYF. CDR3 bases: TGTGCCAGCAGCTTGGATTTCCGGACCCCCCCCACCGAGCAGTACTTC.

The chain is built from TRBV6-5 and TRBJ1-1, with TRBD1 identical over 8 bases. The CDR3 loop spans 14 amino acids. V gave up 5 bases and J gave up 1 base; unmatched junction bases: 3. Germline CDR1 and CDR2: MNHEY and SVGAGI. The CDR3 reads CASSAGQGNTEAFF. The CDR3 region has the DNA TGTGCCAGCAGTGCCGGACAGGGGAACACTGAAGCTTTCTTT.

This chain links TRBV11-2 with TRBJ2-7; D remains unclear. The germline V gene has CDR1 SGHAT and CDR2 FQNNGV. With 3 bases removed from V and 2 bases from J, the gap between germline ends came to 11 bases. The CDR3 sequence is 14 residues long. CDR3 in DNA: TGTGCCAGCAGCTTCGGAGACGGACCCTACGAGCAGTACTTC. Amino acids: CASSFGDGPYEQYF. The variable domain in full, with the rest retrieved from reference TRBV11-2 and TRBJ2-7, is EAGVAQSPRYKIIEKRQSVAFWCNPISGHATLYWYQQILGQGPKLLIQFQNNGVVDDSQLPKDRFSAERLKGVDSTLKIQPAKLEDSAVYLCASSFGDGPYEQYFGPGTRLTVT.

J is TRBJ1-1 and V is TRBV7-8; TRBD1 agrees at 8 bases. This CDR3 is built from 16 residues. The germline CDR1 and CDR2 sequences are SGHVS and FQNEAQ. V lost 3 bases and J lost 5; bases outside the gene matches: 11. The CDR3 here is CASSFGGPGGATEAFF. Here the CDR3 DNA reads TGTGCCAGCAGCTTCGGGGGCCCAGGGGGCGCGACTGAAGCTTTCTTT.

CDR3 DNA: TGCGCCAGCAGCTTTCGAGAGCCAAACTACGAGCAGTACTTC. Translating it yields CASSFREPNYEQYF. The chain recombines TRBV5-1 with TRBJ2-7, with unresolved D. The CDR3 sequence is 14 residues long. Germline-derived CDR1 and CDR2 are SGHRS and YFSETQ. V lost 2 bases and J lost 3, with 12 bases in between.

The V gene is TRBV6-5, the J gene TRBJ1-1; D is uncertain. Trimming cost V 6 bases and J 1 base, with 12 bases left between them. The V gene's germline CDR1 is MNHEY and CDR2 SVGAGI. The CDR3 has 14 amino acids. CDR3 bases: TGTGCCAGCAGCCTAATGAAAGCGAACACTGAAGCTTTCTTT. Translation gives CASSLMKANTEAFF.

CDR3 DNA sequence: TGTGCCAGCAGCGTCGGACAGGGAGAGGTTGAAAAACTGTTTTTT. It specifies CASSVGQGEVEKLFF. The chain employs TRBV9 and TRBJ1-4; TRBD1 aligns across 8 bases. The CDR3 is 15 residues long. Per the germline V gene, CDR1 is SGDLS and CDR2 is YYNGEE. Unmatched junction bases numbered 7, after V lost 2 bases and J lost 7 bases.

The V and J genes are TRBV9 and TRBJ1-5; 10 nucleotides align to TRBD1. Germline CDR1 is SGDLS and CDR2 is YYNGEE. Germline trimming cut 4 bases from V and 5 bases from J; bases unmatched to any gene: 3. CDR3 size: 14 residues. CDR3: CASSFGTGDQPQHF. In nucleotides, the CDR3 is TGTGCCAGCAGCTTCGGGACAGGGGATCAGCCCCAGCATTTT.

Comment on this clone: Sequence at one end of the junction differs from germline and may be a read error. In DNA form, the CDR3 reads TGTGCCCGCAGCTCTTGGGGGGGGACGGGGGAGCAGTACTTC. This encodes CARSSWGGTGEQYF. This chain links TRBV28 with TRBJ2-7, with 7 bases matching TRBD2. The germline gives CDR1 MDHEN, CDR2 SYDVKM. The CDR3 loop spans 14 amino acids.

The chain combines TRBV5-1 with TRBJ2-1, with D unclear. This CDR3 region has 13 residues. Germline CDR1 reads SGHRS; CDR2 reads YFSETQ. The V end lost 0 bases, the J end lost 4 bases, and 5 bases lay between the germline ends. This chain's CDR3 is CASSLGLYNEQFF. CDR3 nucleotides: TGCGCCAGCAGCTTGGGACTTTACAATGAGCAGTTCTTC.

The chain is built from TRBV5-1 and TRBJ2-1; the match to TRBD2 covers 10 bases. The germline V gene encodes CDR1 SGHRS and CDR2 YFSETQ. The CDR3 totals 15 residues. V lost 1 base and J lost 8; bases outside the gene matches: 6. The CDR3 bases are TGCGCCAGCAGCTTGAGCCTAGCGGGAGACTATGAGCAGTTCTTC. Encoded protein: CASSLSLAGDYEQFF.